The T cell receptor beta chain under discussion was sequenced for a study of cytomegalovirus exposure and HLA in healthy donors. Study-wide results and limits: Sequences of the TCR beta chain were said to predict the HLA-A and HLA-B alleles of most subjects accurately.

Details on this clone: As yet, its antigen is unknown.

The CDR3 totals 16 residues. V was clipped by 5 bases and J by 4 bases; unmatched bases: 8. Germline V gives CDR1 SGHTA, CDR2 FQGTGA. Primers for the PCR totalled 60 Vbeta and 13 Jbeta. Data came from immunoSEQ multiplex PCR; TCRdb stores just in-frame clones and leaves some out. The sample holds approximately 88,000 clones, about 84% seen once. V gene TRBV7-3 combines with J gene TRBJ2-2; TRBD1 aligns across 9 bases. Sequencing input: PBMCs. This receptor was identified in a man between 18 and 29 years old in good health and CMV-seronegative. The CDR3 DNA is TGTGCCAGCAGCCCCAACGGACAGGGGCCCACCGGGGAGCTGTTTTTT. It translates to CASSPNGQGPTGELFF.